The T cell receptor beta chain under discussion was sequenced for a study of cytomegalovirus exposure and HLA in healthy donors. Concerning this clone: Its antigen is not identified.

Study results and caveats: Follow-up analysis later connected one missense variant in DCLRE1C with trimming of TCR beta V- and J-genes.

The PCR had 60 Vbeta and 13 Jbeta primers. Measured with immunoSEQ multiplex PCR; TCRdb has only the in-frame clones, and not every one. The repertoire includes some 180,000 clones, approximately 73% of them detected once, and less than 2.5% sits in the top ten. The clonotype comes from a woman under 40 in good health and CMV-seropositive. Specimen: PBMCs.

The CDR3 bases are TGTGCCAGCAGTGAAGACCAGGGGCCCTCCTACGAGCAGTACTTC. Its protein is CASSEDQGPSYEQYF. The chain uses TRBV2 and TRBJ2-5; D is possibly TRBD1 (6 bases). The assigned J gene may be wrong: the sequence end matches TRBJ2-7 better. CDR3 length: 15 residues. Germline loops: CDR1 SNHLY, CDR2 FYNNEI.